This TCR beta chain was sequenced during a study of T cells in Graves' hyperthyroidism and ophthalmopathy. Notes on this clonotype: Its matching antigen is unknown.

Regarding the study as a whole: Most thyroid clonotypes that were expanded above 0.001 also turned up in blood. A 13 V-J model separated ophthalmopathy from stable hyperthyroidism. The model identified upcoming ophthalmopathy a median approximately six months ahead of onset.

This CDR3 spans 14 amino acids. The germline V gene has CDR1 SGHTS and CDR2 YDEGEE. The germline V and J ends were trimmed by 4 bases and 1 base, with 11 bases remaining between them. Each 10 ml fresh peripheral blood draw supplied the PBMCs. Amplified TCR beta CDR3 regions came from RNA transcripts. The HTBI primer set was used in a first-round RT-PCR of the TCR CDR3. From the multiplex PCR reads, TCRdb called clonotypes with MiXCR, one entry per CDR3 protein. The sample lists over 450,000 distinct CDR3 sequences; 13% to 15% were seen once. Source material: blood. The TCR sequence derives from a woman aged 18-35 years with Graves' hyperthyroidism. The J gene is TRBJ1-1, the V gene TRBV5-8; D is perhaps TRBD1 (5 bases). This chain's CDR3 is CASSTDNSNTEAFF. CDR3 nucleotide sequence: TGTGCCAGCAGCACGGACAACTCGAACACTGAAGCTTTCTTT.